This TCR beta chain emerged from a study of blood T cell repertoires in COVID-19. Study as a whole: The United States, Italy and Spain were the sources of the acute and convalescent COVID-19 samples. Nucleic acid was either cDNA or gDNA, and it came from T cells, B-cell-depleted T cells, or PBMCs.

Authors' data handling: Estimation of nucleated cell counts relied on the amplification of reference gene primers. Clones were sequenced by immunoSEQ multiplex PCR, and TCRdb holds only the in-frame ones, with some missing. That table supplies the V and J calls and clone size; D and trimming were determined from the DNA. Of approximately 96,000 clones listed, roughly 80% were seen once; the top ten hold about 10%. This CDR3 has 14 amino acids. The germline V gene has CDR1 MNHEY and CDR2 SVGAGI. V was pared by 6 bases and J by 7 bases, with 11 bases of the junction left unmatched. The receptor's source is an elderly woman with acute or convalescent COVID-19. The sample consisted of peripheral blood. The V gene is TRBV6-5, the J gene TRBJ1-2; 7 bases map to TRBD1. CDR3 in amino acids: CASREGATPGGYTF. CDR3 nucleotide sequence: TGTGCCAGCAGAGAGGGGGCAACCCCGGGTGGCTACACCTTC.